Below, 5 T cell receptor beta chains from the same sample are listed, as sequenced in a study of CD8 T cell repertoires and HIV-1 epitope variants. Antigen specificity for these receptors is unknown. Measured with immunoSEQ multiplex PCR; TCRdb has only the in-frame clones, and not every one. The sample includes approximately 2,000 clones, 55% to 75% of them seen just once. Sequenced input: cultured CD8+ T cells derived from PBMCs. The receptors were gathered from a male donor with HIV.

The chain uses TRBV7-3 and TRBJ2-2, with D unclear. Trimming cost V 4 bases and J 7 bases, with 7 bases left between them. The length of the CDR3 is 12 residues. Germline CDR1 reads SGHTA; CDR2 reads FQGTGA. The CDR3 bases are TGTGCCAGCAGCTCGACGGGCGGGGAGCTGTTTTTT. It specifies CASSSTGGELFF.

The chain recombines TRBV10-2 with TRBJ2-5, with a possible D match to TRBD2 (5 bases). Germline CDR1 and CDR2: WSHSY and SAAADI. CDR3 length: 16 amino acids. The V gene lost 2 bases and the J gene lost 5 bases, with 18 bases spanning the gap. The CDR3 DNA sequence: TGCGCCAGCAGTGAGCCGAAGGCGGGCCCGACGGAGACCCAGTACTTC. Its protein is CASSEPKAGPTETQYF.

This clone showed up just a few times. As DNA, the CDR3 is TGTGCCAGCAGCCAAACAGGGGTCAACGAGCAGTACTTC. This translates into CASSQTGVNEQYF. The rearrangement links TRBV4-2 to TRBJ2-7; 7 bases line up with TRBD1. This CDR3 region has 13 residues. V was clipped by 2 bases and J by 5 bases; unmatched bases: 3. Germline CDR1 and CDR2: LGHNA and YNFKEQ.

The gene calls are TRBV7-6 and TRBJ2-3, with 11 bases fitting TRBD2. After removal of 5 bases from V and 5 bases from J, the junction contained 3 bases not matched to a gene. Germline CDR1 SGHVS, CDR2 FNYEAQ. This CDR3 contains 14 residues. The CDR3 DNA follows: TGTGCCAGCAGCGCAACTAGCGGGGGAGATACGCAGTATTTT. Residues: CASSATSGGDTQYF.

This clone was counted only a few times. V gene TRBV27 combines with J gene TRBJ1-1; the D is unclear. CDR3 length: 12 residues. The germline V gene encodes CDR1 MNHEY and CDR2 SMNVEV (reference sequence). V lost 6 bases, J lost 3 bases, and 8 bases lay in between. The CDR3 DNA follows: TGTGCCAGCAGAAGCAGTGACACTGAAGCTTTCTTT. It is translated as CASRSSDTEAFF.